The 2 T cell receptor beta chains in this list originate from one sample, sequenced in a study of cytomegalovirus exposure and HLA in healthy donors. Amplification used 60 Vbeta primers and 13 Jbeta primers. The table came from immunoSEQ multiplex PCR; TCRdb's copy has only in-frame clones and leaves some out. The data show 98,000 or so clones, 65% to 80% seen once. Input material: PBMCs. Receptor source: a human donor in good health.

The chain recombines TRBV5-4 with TRBJ1-1; D call uncertain. The CDR3 consists of 16 residues. Germline V lookup: CDR1 SGHNT, CDR2 YYREEE (reference sequence). Deletions cut 5 bases from V and 1 base from J, with 18 bases between. Written as DNA, the CDR3 is TGTGCCAGCAGACCGGAGATCCTCAATGAGAACACTGAAGCTTTCTTT. Translation: CASRPEILNENTEAFF. The whole variable domain, remainder taken from reference TRBV5-4 and TRBJ1-1, is ETGVTQSPTHLIKTRGQQVTLRCSSQSGHNTVSWYQQALGQGPQFIFQYYREEENGRGNFPPRFSGLQFPNYSSELNVNALELDDSALYLCASRPEILNENTEAFFGQGTRLTVV.

There are a few counts of this clone. The chain combines TRBV5-4 with TRBJ1-4; TRBD1 matches at 9 bases. CDR1 SGHNT and CDR2 YYREEE come from the germline V gene (reference sequence). V shed 4 bases and J 8 bases; nucleotides not matched to a gene: 9. CDR3 size: 15 residues. The CDR3 sequence is CASSEKQGAGEKLFF. As DNA, the CDR3 is TGTGCCAGCAGCGAGAAACAGGGGGCAGGGGAAAAACTGTTTTTT.